The clone carrying this T cell receptor beta chain is classed as medium-sized. Its target is unknown. These data belong to a study of TIL therapy for anti-PD-1-resistant metastatic lung cancer. Across the whole study: Median tumor PD-L1 proportion score was roughly 5.9%. Findings of the study overall: TIL clonotype persistence in blood showed no apparent association with response.

Documented time point: pre-treatment sample, taken before nivolumab and TIL therapy. Adults with stage 4 NSCLC were enrolled in a phase I trial. This was the immunoSEQ v3 assay. Sequencing depth was around 2.2 million read pairs for survey level, 5-6 million for deep. Sequenced by immunoSEQ multiplex PCR; TCRdb stores in-frame clones only, minus some. The sample lists 20,000 to 25,000 clones, over 70% seen once, with approximately 2% in the top ten. The J segment lost 5 bases and the V segment lost 5 bases, leaving 5 bases of the junction unmatched. The CDR3 loop spans 13 amino acids. Germline assignment: CDR1 KGHSH and CDR2 LQKENI.

The rearrangement joins TRBV18 to TRBJ1-1; 7 bases match TRBD1. This clonotype originated in a person aged 25-85 years with non-small cell lung cancer. The sequenced sample was blood, obtained at baseline. CDR3 sequence reads: CASSDGTETEAFF. In DNA form, the CDR3 reads TGTGCCAGCTCAGACGGGACAGAAACTGAAGCTTTCTTT.